The clone carrying this TCR beta chain was counted only a few times. V was trimmed by 3 bases and J by 4 bases, leaving 16 bases between them. Germline CDR1 and CDR2: SGHNT and YYREEE (reference sequence). CDR3 length equals 15 residues. The data were obtained in a study of T-cell memory formation after mild COVID-19. Constant-segment-primed 5'RACE gave TCR alpha and TCR beta cDNA libraries with sample barcodes and UMIs. Each CDR3 protein gets one entry after TCRdb re-called the 5' RACE reads with MiXCR. The profile shows roughly 560,000 distinct CDR3 sequences, roughly 22% of them singletons. The V gene is TRBV5-4, the J gene TRBJ2-5, with D possibly matching TRBD2 (6 bases). This clonotype originated in an adult woman who had mild COVID-19 (a few samples of this study predate the infection). Cell type and time point are not known. The sample was PBMCs or a T cell subset sorted from them (not recorded which). CDR3 region: CASSSAGTGRETQYF. Here the CDR3 DNA reads TGTGCCAGCAGCTCCGCCGGGACTGGAAGAGAGACCCAGTACTTC.